The clone carrying this TCR beta chain appeared many times. Its specificity is unknown. Attachment of unique molecular identifiers to individual cDNA molecules was performed. Using its own MiXCR run on the 5' RACE reads, TCRdb lists one record per CDR3 protein. The sample lists about 25,000 distinct CDR3 sequences; about 4.5% were seen once. Germline V gene lookup returns CDR1 SEHNR and CDR2 FQNEAQ (reference sequence). CDR3 size: 14 residues. Trimming stripped 2 bases from V and 7 bases from J, with 9 bases between. The sample originates from a study of early T cells in non-severe SARS-CoV-2 infection. Study-wide background: Sequencing targeted bulk RNA from unsorted whole blood, leaving chains unpaired. Study-wide results and limits: VDJdb matching, biased toward anti-spike CD8 responses, missed private and CD4 specificities.

The receptor's source is an adult who was a healthcare worker with PCR-confirmed SARS-CoV-2 infection or an uninfected control (not recorded which). The chain is built from TRBV7-9 and TRBJ1-6, with TRBD1 as a possible D gene (5 bases). The material sequenced was whole blood. The CDR3 spells CASSLLGANSPLHF. CDR3 nucleotide sequence: TGTGCCAGCAGCTTATTAGGGGCGAATTCACCCCTCCACTTT.